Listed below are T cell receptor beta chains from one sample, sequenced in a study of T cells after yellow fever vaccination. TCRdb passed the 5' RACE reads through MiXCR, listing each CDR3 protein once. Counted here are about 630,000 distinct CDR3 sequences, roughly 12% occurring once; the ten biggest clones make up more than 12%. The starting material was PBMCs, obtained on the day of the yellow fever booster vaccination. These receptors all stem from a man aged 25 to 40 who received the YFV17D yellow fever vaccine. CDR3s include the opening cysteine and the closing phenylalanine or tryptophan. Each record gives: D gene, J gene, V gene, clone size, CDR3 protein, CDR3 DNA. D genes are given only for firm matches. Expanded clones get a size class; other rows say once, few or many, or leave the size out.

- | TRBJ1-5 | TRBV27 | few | CASRSPLGPQHF | TGTGCCAGCAGGTCCCCCCTAGGGCCCCAGCATTTT
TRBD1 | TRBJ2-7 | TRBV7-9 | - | CASSSFRDRGPLWYF | TGTGCCAGCAGCTCATTCCGGGACAGGGGCCCCTTATGGTACTTC
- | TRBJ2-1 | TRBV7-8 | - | CAILEPDGNEQFF | TGTGCCATCCTGGAGCCCGACGGCAATGAGCAGTTCTTC
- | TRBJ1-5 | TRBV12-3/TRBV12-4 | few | CASSRARINQPQHF | TGTGCCAGCAGCCGAGCACGGATTAATCAGCCCCAGCATTTT
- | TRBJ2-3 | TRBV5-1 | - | CAISLARGASTDTQYF | TGCGCCATCAGCTTGGCCAGAGGGGCTAGCACAGATACGCAGTATTTT
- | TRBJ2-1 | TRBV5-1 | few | CASSLVASTSYNEQFF | TGCGCCAGCAGCTTGGTCGCTAGCACCTCCTACAATGAGCAGTTCTTC
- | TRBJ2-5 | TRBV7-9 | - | CASKGPQETQYF | TGTGCCAGCAAAGGGCCTCAAGAGACCCAGTACTTC
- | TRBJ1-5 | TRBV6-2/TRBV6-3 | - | CASSRENNQPQHF | TGTGCCAGCAGTCGCGAAAACAATCAGCCCCAGCATTTT
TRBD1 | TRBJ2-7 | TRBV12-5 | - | CASGLGDRVKQYF | TGTGCTAGTGGTTTGGGAGACAGGGTGAAGCAGTACTTC
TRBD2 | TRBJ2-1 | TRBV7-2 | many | CASSLATALASGYNEQFF | TGTGCCAGCAGCTTAGCCACGGCTCTAGCTAGCGGATACAATGAGCAGTTCTTC
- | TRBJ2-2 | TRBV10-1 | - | CASSESGSGWHTGELFF | TGCGCCAGCAGTGAGTCTGGTTCAGGGTGGCACACCGGGGAGCTGTTTTTT
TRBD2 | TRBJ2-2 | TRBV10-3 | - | CAIRETSGSITGELFF | TGTGCCATCAGGGAGACTAGCGGGAGTATTACCGGGGAGCTGTTTTTT
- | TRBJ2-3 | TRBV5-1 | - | CATTRGGGTDTQYF | TGCGCCACCACGCGCGGGGGCGGCACAGATACGCAGTATTTT
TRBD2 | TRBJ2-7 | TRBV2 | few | CASSEGTGGTYEQYF | TGTGCCAGCAGTGAGGGGACGGGAGGGACCTACGAGCAGTACTTC
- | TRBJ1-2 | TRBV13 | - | CASSPRGSFSGYTF | TGTGCCAGCAGCCCCCGGGGGAGCTTCTCTGGCTACACCTTC
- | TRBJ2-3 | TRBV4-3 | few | CASSQDQTPPTDTQYF | TGCGCCAGCAGCCAAGATCAGACCCCTCCCACAGATACGCAGTATTTT
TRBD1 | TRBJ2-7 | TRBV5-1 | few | CASRFLGQGPYEQYF | TGCGCCAGCCGATTCCTTGGACAGGGTCCCTACGAGCAGTACTTC
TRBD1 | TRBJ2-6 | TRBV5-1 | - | CASSLQGAVSGANVLTF | TGCGCCAGCAGCTTGCAGGGGGCTGTCTCTGGGGCCAACGTCCTGACTTTC
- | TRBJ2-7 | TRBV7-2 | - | CASSWPLDEQYF | TGTGCCAGCAGCTGGCCCCTGGACGAGCAGTACTTC
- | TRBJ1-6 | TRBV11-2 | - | CASSFGTDPSGRPLHF | TGTGCCAGCAGCTTCGGGACCGACCCGTCGGGACGACCCCTCCACTTT
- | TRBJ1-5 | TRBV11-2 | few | CASSQGMIAQPQHF | TGTGCCAGCAGCCAGGGGATGATCGCTCAGCCCCAGCATTTT
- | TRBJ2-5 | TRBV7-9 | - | CASRPGREKETQYF | TGTGCCAGCAGGCCGGGAAGGGAAAAAGAGACCCAGTACTTC
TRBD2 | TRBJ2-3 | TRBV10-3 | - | CAISEGPGGTSGSSSLMDTQYF | TGTGCCATCAGTGAGGGCCCCGGGGGGACTAGCGGGAGTTCCAGCTTGATGGATACGCAGTATTTT
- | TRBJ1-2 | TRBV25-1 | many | CASSPRTVPSSNYGYTF | TGTGCCAGCAGTCCTCGGACAGTACCCTCTTCTAACTATGGCTACACCTTC
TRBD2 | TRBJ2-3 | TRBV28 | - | CASSPLAGDRPSTDTQYF | TGTGCCAGCAGCCCACTAGCGGGGGACAGACCTAGCACAGATACGCAGTATTTT
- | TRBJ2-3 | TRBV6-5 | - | CASRYPPVLEGTDTQYF | TGTGCCAGCAGATACCCCCCCGTCCTAGAAGGCACAGATACGCAGTATTTT
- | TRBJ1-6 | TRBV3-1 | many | CASSQESYLNSPLHF | TGTGCCAGCAGCCAAGAGAGTTACCTAAATTCACCCCTCCACTTT
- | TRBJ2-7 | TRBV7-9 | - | CASSLVWGSIHEQYF | TGTGCCAGCAGCTTAGTATGGGGGAGTATCCACGAGCAGTACTTC
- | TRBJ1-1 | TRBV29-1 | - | CSVGTDQYAQAFF | TGCAGCGTTGGCACAGACCAATACGCGCAAGCTTTCTTT
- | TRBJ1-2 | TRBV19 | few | CASTNIRRAKYGYTF | TGTGCCAGTACCAACATTCGCCGCGCAAAATATGGCTACACCTTC
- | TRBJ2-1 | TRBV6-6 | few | CASSPSTNEQFF | TGTGCCAGCAGCCCTTCGACGAATGAGCAGTTCTTC
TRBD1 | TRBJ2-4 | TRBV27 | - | CASTGQGAKNIQYF | TGTGCCAGCACAGGACAGGGAGCCAAAAACATTCAGTACTTC
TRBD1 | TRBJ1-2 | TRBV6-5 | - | CASRDSGQNYGYTF | TGTGCCAGCAGAGACTCGGGACAGAACTATGGCTACACCTTC
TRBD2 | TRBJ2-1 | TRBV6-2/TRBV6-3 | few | CASSLISGRGGNEQFF | TGTGCCAGCAGTCTTATTAGCGGGAGAGGCGGGAATGAGCAGTTCTTC
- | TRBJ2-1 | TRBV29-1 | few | CSSVWDNEQFF | TGCAGTAGCGTATGGGACAATGAGCAGTTCTTC
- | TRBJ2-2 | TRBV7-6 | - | CASSLPYLANTNTGELFF | TGTGCCAGCAGCCTACCGTACTTAGCCAACACGAACACCGGGGAGCTGTTTTTT